What follows are 21 T cell receptor beta chains derived from one specimen sequenced in a study of cytomegalovirus exposure and HLA in healthy donors. The primer mix had 60 Vbeta and 13 Jbeta primers. The data were produced by immunoSEQ multiplex PCR, yet TCRdb's version contains in-frame clones alone and is incomplete. The table lists about 140,000 clones, 60% to 80% of them singletons. The sequencing sample was made of PBMCs. These receptors originate from a woman in her 30s in good health and CMV-seronegative.

The chain carries TRBV6-1 and TRBJ2-1, with TRBD1 matching 7 bases. The CDR3 runs to 11 residues. Looked up from germline, CDR1 is MNHNS and CDR2 is SASEGT. V shed 7 bases, J shed 9 bases, and the junction held 3 bases outside the gene matches. The CDR3 DNA reads TGTGCCAGCAAGGGGGCGGCTGAGCAGTTCTTC. Residues: CASKGAAEQFF.

The J gene is TRBJ2-2, the V gene TRBV27, with 7 bases lining up with TRBD1. There are 16 residues in the CDR3. Germline lookup yields CDR1 MNHEY and CDR2 SMNVEV (reference sequence). V dropped 5 bases and J dropped 0; count of bases not matched to a gene: 6. CDR3 DNA sequence: TGTGCCAGCAGTAGATGGACAGGACCGAACACCGGGGAGCTGTTTTTT. It specifies CASSRWTGPNTGELFF.

The chain carries TRBV6-1 and TRBJ2-3, with a weak D call TRBD2 (6 bases). V lost 11 bases and J 0 bases, leaving 12 bases between the germline ends. The germline V gene encodes CDR1 MNHNS and CDR2 SASEGT. This CDR3 region has 13 residues. The CDR3 DNA follows: TGTGCCGGCGGGACTCTGAGCACAGATACGCAGTATTTT. Translating it yields CAGGTLSTDTQYF.

This chain links TRBV7-2 with TRBJ2-7; D gene unclear. Trimming pared 4 bases from V and 1 base from J, leaving 11 bases between. The CDR3 is 14 amino acids. CDR1 SGHTA and CDR2 FQGNSA come from the germline V gene. CDR3 sequence (DNA): TGTGCCAGCAGCTCGACCGAGGTGTCCTACGAGCAGTACTTC. Amino acid sequence: CASSSTEVSYEQYF. Full variable domain (missing parts from reference TRBV7-2 and TRBJ2-7): GAGVSQSPSNKVTEKGKDVELRCDPISGHTALYWYRQSLGQGLEFLIYFQGNSAPDKSGLPSDRFSAERTGGSVSTLTIQRTQQEDSAVYLCASSSTEVSYEQYFGPGTRLTVT.

The chain recombines TRBV5-1 with TRBJ1-2; D ambiguous. The CDR3 covers 13 residues. CDR1 and CDR2 from the germline V gene are SGHRS and YFSETQ. Trimming took 0 bases from V and 4 from J, leaving 7 bases between them. CDR3 bases: TGCGCCAGCAGCTTGGAACGGAGCTATGGCTACACCTTC. Protein: CASSLERSYGYTF.

The V gene is TRBV16, the J gene TRBJ1-1; D gene ambiguous. Germline V CDR1 and CDR2: KGHSY, FQNENV. V was pared by 2 bases and J by 5 bases, with 12 bases between. The CDR3 loop spans 14 amino acids. The CDR3 reads CASSQRRVGTEAFF. CDR3 nucleotides: TGTGCCAGCAGCCAAAGGCGGGTTGGGACTGAAGCTTTCTTT.

This clone has a handful of counts. The chain combines TRBV9 with TRBJ1-1; 7 nucleotides match TRBD1. This CDR3 spans 16 amino acids. CDR1 and CDR2 from the germline V gene are SGDLS and YYNGEE. Trimming removed 4 bases from V and 4 bases from J; junction bases left unmatched: 13. The CDR3 region is CASSFSTTGSSTEAFF. In DNA form, the CDR3 reads TGTGCCAGCAGCTTTTCCACGACAGGGAGCTCCACTGAAGCTTTCTTT. Together with reference TRBV9 and TRBJ1-1, the CDR3 gives the full variable domain: DSGVTQTPKHLITATGQRVTLRCSPRSGDLSVYWYQQSLDQGLQFLIQYYNGEERAKGNILERFSAQQFPDLHSELNLSSLELGDSALYFCASSFSTTGSSTEAFFGQGTRLTVV.

V gene TRBV5-1 combines with J gene TRBJ1-1, with 12 bases identical to TRBD1. V lost 3 bases and J lost 1; bases outside the gene matches: 4. Germline CDR1 SGHRS, CDR2 YFSETQ. CDR3 length: 16 residues. CDR3 bases: TGCGCCAGCAGCTCGGGACAGGGGGCGAGGAACACTGAAGCTTTCTTT. The encoded protein is CASSSGQGARNTEAFF.

V is TRBV29-1 and J is TRBJ1-2; 7 nucleotides align to TRBD1. The CDR3 loop spans 11 amino acids. Germline-derived CDR1 and CDR2 are SQVTM and ANQGSEA. With V trimmed by 5 bases and J by 6 bases, 3 bases remained unmatched. CDR3 in DNA: TGCAGCGTTCCCGGGACAGATGGCTACACCTTC. Protein: CSVPGTDGYTF.

The V gene is TRBV9, the J gene TRBJ1-1, with D possibly matching TRBD1 (6 bases). The CDR3 has 14 residues. Trimming removed 3 bases at V and 2 bases at J, with 11 bases between. Germline CDR1 and CDR2: SGDLS and YYNGEE. CDR3: CASSAGGGNTEAFF. The CDR3 DNA reads TGTGCCAGCAGCGCGGGGGGGGGCAACACTGAAGCTTTCTTT. Drawing the rest from reference TRBV9 and TRBJ1-1, the complete variable domain is DSGVTQTPKHLITATGQRVTLRCSPRSGDLSVYWYQQSLDQGLQFLIQYYNGEERAKGNILERFSAQQFPDLHSELNLSSLELGDSALYFCASSAGGGNTEAFFGQGTRLTVV.

Comments on this clone: One junction end disagrees with the germline gene, perhaps due to a read error. The J gene is TRBJ1-1, the V gene TRBV5-1, with TRBD1 identical over 9 bases. The germline gives CDR1 SGHRS, CDR2 YFSETQ. The CDR3 consists of 15 residues. This chain's CDR3 is CAGSARTGANTEAFF. Written as DNA, the CDR3 is TGCGCCGGCAGCGCCCGGACAGGGGCCAACACTGAAGCTTTCTTT.

The chain couples TRBV9 to TRBJ1-6; D is unclear. Germline V gene data show CDR1 as SGDLS and CDR2 as YYNGEE. Trimming pared 0 bases from V and 5 bases from J, leaving 9 bases between. This CDR3 is built from 15 residues. In DNA, the CDR3 is TGTGCCAGCAGCGTAGGGTCACTCGATAATTCACCCCTCCACTTT. Translating it yields CASSVGSLDNSPLHF.

This chain joins TRBV5-1 and TRBJ2-3, with 10 bases fitting TRBD2. CDR1 and CDR2 (germline): SGHRS, YFSETQ. The CDR3 totals 13 residues. Trimming took 3 bases from V and 8 from J; bases not matched to a gene: 3. CDR3 DNA: TGCGCCAGCAGCTCTAGCGGGGGTGGTACGCAGTATTTT. This translates into CASSSSGGGTQYF.

This clone was counted between two and nine times. The CDR3: CASRSLTGIPEKLFF. In nucleotides, the CDR3 is TGTGCCAGCAGGTCGCTCACAGGGATCCCTGAAAAACTGTTTTTT. This chain joins TRBV6-5 and TRBJ1-4, with D maybe TRBD1 (6 bases). CDR1 is MNHEY and CDR2 is SVGAGI in the germline V gene. Trimming cost V 6 bases and J 7 bases, with 18 bases left between them. The CDR3 covers 15 residues.

V usage is TRBV5-4 and J usage is TRBJ1-6, with TRBD1 matching 7 bases. The CDR3 sequence is 17 residues long. Germline-derived CDR1 and CDR2 are SGHNT and YYREEE (reference sequence). The V segment lost 1 base and the J segment 8 bases; nucleotides outside the gene matches: 12. This chain's CDR3 is CASSLPPTGMGDSPLHF. The CDR3 nucleotides read TGTGCCAGCAGCTTGCCTCCGACAGGGATGGGGGATTCACCCCTCCACTTT.

The chain uses TRBV7-3 and TRBJ1-4; unclear D gene. CDR1 is SGHTA and CDR2 is FQGTGA in the germline V gene. Trimming pared 8 bases from V and 7 bases from J, leaving 14 bases between. There are 13 residues in the CDR3. CDR3 protein: CASSPRAGEKLFF. CDR3 bases: TGTGCCAGCTCCCCCCGGGCGGGTGAAAAACTGTTTTTT.

As DNA, the CDR3 is TGTGCCAGCAGCCGGGACAGGTCATCCTACGAGCAGTACTTC. Amino acids: CASSRDRSSYEQYF. This chain links TRBV6-5 with TRBJ2-7; TRBD1 agrees at 8 bases. CDR1 MNHEY and CDR2 SVGAGI come from the germline V gene. J was trimmed by 1 base and V by 6 bases; bases with no gene match: 5. This CDR3 is built from 14 residues.

The V gene is TRBV19, the J gene TRBJ1-5, with 9 positions matching TRBD1. The length of the CDR3 is 16 residues. Germline lookup yields CDR1 LNHDA and CDR2 SQIVND (reference sequence). Germline trimming cut 5 bases from V and 5 bases from J; bases unmatched to any gene: 10. The chain's CDR3 is CASSPDRGRGDQPQHF. CDR3 nucleotides: TGTGCCAGTAGTCCGGACAGGGGAAGAGGGGATCAGCCCCAGCATTTT. The full variable domain, rest sourced from reference TRBV19 and TRBJ1-5, is DGGITQSPKYLFRKEGQNVTLSCEQNLNHDAMYWYRQDPGQGLRLIYYSQIVNDFQKGDIAEGYSVSREKKESFPLTVTSAQKNPTAFYLCASSPDRGRGDQPQHFGDGTRLSIL.

A few counts support this clone. CDR3 residues: CASSVLGQKGETQYF. The CDR3 DNA is TGTGCCAGCAGCGTACTCGGACAAAAGGGAGAGACCCAGTACTTC. The chain employs TRBV9 and TRBJ2-5, with D possibly matching TRBD1 (5 bases). This CDR3 is 15 amino acids long. The V and J ends lost 1 base and 4 bases respectively, with 14 bases between them. The germline V gene has CDR1 SGDLS and CDR2 YYNGEE.

The CDR3 DNA is TGTGCCAGCTCACTCGGACAGGGGGCGATCACCCATGAAGCTTTCTTT. It yields the protein CASSLGQGAITHEAFF. V gene TRBV18 combines with J gene TRBJ1-1; 11 bases fit TRBD1. Germline values: CDR1 KGHSH, CDR2 LQKENI. The CDR3 is made up of 16 amino acids. After removal of 4 bases from V and 7 bases from J, the junction contained 11 bases not matched to a gene.

This chain joins TRBV21-1 and TRBJ1-5; TRBD1 is the table's D call and was not checked against the DNA. TRBV21-1 constitutes a pseudogene. This CDR3 comprises 16 residues. The CDR3 spells CASSKGRQGGNQPQHF. CDR3 coding DNA: TGTGCCAGCAGCAAAGGGAGGCAGGGGGGCAATCAGCCCCAGCATTTT.